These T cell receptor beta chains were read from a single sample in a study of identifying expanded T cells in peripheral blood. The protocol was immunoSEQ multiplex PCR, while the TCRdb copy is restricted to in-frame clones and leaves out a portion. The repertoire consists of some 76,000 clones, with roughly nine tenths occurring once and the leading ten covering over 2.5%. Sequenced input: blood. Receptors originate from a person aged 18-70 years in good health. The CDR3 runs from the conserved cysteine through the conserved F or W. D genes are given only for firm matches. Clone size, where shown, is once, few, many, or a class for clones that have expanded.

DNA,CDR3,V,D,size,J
TGCGCCAGCAGCCAAGGAGGGGTGGGTAGCGGGAGCCCCAAAAACATTCAGTACTTC,CASSQGGVGSGSPKNIQYF,TRBV4-3,TRBD2,.,TRBJ2-4
TGTGCCACCAGCAGGGGTAGCGGGAGCTCCTACGAGCAGTACTTC,CATSRGSGSSYEQYF,TRBV15,TRBD2,.,TRBJ2-7
TGTGCCAGCAGATCAAAGGGTTCCCGCACTGAAGCTTTCTTT,CASRSKGSRTEAFF,TRBV27,.,once,TRBJ1-1
TGTGCTAGTGCCCCGGCGGGGGCCTCGCTCCGGACCCAGTACTTC,CASAPAGASLRTQYF,TRBV12-5,.,once,TRBJ2-5
TGTGCTAGTAGTCGGCCCTCTGGGGCCAACGTCCTGACTTTC,CASSRPSGANVLTF,TRBV12-5,.,.,TRBJ2-6
TGCGCCAGCAGAGTGGCGGCAGGGGGAAACTATGGCTACACCTTC,CASRVAAGGNYGYTF,TRBV5-1,TRBD1,once,TRBJ1-2
TGTGCCAGCAGAGCGATGGGGGTCTACGAGCAGTACTTC,CASRAMGVYEQYF,TRBV6-5,.,.,TRBJ2-7
TGTGCCAGCAGCAAGGGACAGGGGGCGGGTCAGCCCCAGCATTTT,CASSKGQGAGQPQHF,TRBV5-6,TRBD1,once,TRBJ1-5
TGTGCCAGCACGTCGTTTTTCGGGGATGAGCAGTTCTTC,CASTSFFGDEQFF,TRBV7-2,.,.,TRBJ2-1
TGTGCCTGGAGTCTGGGGACAGGGCGTACCGGGGAGCTGTTTTTT,CAWSLGTGRTGELFF,TRBV30,TRBD1,medium-sized,TRBJ2-2
TGCGCCAGCAGTTCAGGGGGCCACGAGCAGTACTTC,CASSSGGHEQYF,TRBV5-1,TRBD1,.,TRBJ2-7
TGTGCCAGCAGCGTTCAGGGAGGAGGGCAGCCCCAGCATTTT,CASSVQGGGQPQHF,TRBV5-6,.,.,TRBJ1-5
TGTGCCAGCAGCCTCCGACTAGCGGGGGAAGGAGACATTCAGTACTTC,CASSLRLAGEGDIQYF,TRBV5-4,TRBD2,.,TRBJ2-4
TGTGCCATCAGTGATAGGGGTGGTGAGATGAGCTCTGGAAACACCATATATTTT,CAISDRGGEMSSGNTIYF,TRBV10-3,.,.,TRBJ1-3
TGTGCCAGAAGTTGGGCGGCTGAAGCTTTCTTT,CARSWAAEAFF,TRBV5-3,.,.,TRBJ1-1
TGTGCCAGCAGTGGAGATTTCCGGGACTCTTCCTACAATGAGCAGTTCTTC,CASSGDFRDSSYNEQFF,TRBV2,.,.,TRBJ2-1
TGTGCCAGCATGAGGGACCCCTCCTACGAGCAGTACTTC,CASMRDPSYEQYF,TRBV5-6,.,.,TRBJ2-7
TGTGCCAGCAGTTTAGAATACAATGAGCAGTTCTTC,CASSLEYNEQFF,TRBV2,.,few,TRBJ2-1
TGTGCCAGCAGTTTTCACGGGATAGACACCGGGGAGCTGTTTTTT,CASSFHGIDTGELFF,TRBV28,.,.,TRBJ2-2
TGTGCCAGCTCACCACCCCGGGGGGGACAAGAGACCCAGTACTTC,CASSPPRGGQETQYF,TRBV18,TRBD2,once,TRBJ2-5
TGCGCCAGCAGTCAACCCGTACAGGGTCCCCCCACTGAAGCTTTCTTT,CASSQPVQGPPTEAFF,TRBV23-1,.,.,TRBJ1-1
TGTGCCAGCAGTTGGGACAGACAAAGCACAGATACGCAGTATTTT,CASSWDRQSTDTQYF,TRBV6-5,TRBD1,.,TRBJ2-3
TGTGCCAGCTCACCAATGGGACAGGGATATTACGAGCAGTACTTC,CASSPMGQGYYEQYF,TRBV18,TRBD1,once,TRBJ2-7
TGTGCCAGTACATCCGGGACAGTGAACGAGCAGTACTTC,CASTSGTVNEQYF,TRBV2,TRBD1,.,TRBJ2-7
TGTGCCAGCAGCTACTCACGGAAAGAGACCCAGTACTTC,CASSYSRKETQYF,TRBV7-6,.,once,TRBJ2-5
TGCGCCAGCAGCCTCGGGACTAGCCTAGAGACCCAGTACTTC,CASSLGTSLETQYF,TRBV5-1,TRBD2,once,TRBJ2-5
TGTGCCAGCAGCCCGATGTTTGGTTTCTTT,CASSPMFGFF,TRBV7-6,.,.,TRBJ1-1
TGTGCCAGCAGGCGTGTACCTCAAGAGACCCAGTACTTC,CASRRVPQETQYF,TRBV14,.,.,TRBJ2-5
TGTGCCAGCAGCTTGGAGGGGACTAGCGGGGGTTATACGCAGTATTTT,CASSLEGTSGGYTQYF,TRBV5-5,TRBD2,.,TRBJ2-3
TGTGCCAGCAGCAACCGCACGGACAGGGTCGGGGCTACGGTCTTC,CASSNRTDRVGATVF,TRBV7-9,TRBD1,.,TRBJ1-2
TGTGCCAGCAGCCCAACAGGGGGCCGTGACACCATATATTTT,CASSPTGGRDTIYF,TRBV7-2,TRBD1,once,TRBJ1-3
TGTGCCAGCAGCGTCGTCTCCTTCCCGAGGTATGGCTACACCTTC,CASSVVSFPRYGYTF,TRBV7-8,.,.,TRBJ1-2
TGTGCCAGTAGTTTACAGGGGTCGGAGACCCAGTACTTC,CASSLQGSETQYF,TRBV19,TRBD1,.,TRBJ2-5
TGTGCCAGCAGAAGAGGGGGGAACTATGGCTACACCTTC,CASRRGGNYGYTF,TRBV6-5,.,few,TRBJ1-2
TGTGCCACCGGGAAATCGAACACTGAAGCTTTCTTT,CATGKSNTEAFF,TRBV15,.,.,TRBJ1-1
TGCAGCGTTGCAGGGGGCGGAAACATTCAGTACTTC,CSVAGGGNIQYF,TRBV29-1,TRBD1,few,TRBJ2-4
TGTGCCAGCAGCCAAGTAACAGATACGCAGTATTTT,CASSQVTDTQYF,TRBV7-2,.,.,TRBJ2-3
TGTGCCAGCAGCTGGGGACTAGCGGGAGTCTCTATCGAGCAGTACTTC,CASSWGLAGVSIEQYF,TRBV13,TRBD2,once,TRBJ2-7
TGTGCCAGCACCACCGGGTTCGAGGGCGTGACCCAGTACTTC,CASTTGFEGVTQYF,TRBV27,.,.,TRBJ2-5
TGCAGCGATGAAGACAGGGGGTGGGATGGCTACACCTTC,CSDEDRGWDGYTF,TRBV29-1,TRBD1,.,TRBJ1-2
TGTGCAACGGGGCAAATTTTTAATGAAAAACTGTTTTTT,CATGQIFNEKLFF,TRBV6-5,.,once,TRBJ1-4
TGTGCCAGCAGCTTAGAAGGGCAGGGATTTACTGAAGCTTTCTTT,CASSLEGQGFTEAFF,TRBV7-2,.,.,TRBJ1-1
TGTGCCAGTGGGGGACAGGCCGAAGAGACCCAGTACTTC,CASGGQAEETQYF,TRBV19,TRBD1,.,TRBJ2-5